The 21 T cell receptor beta chains below come from one sample, sequenced in a study of T cell repertoires in cytomegalovirus infection. TCRdb used MiXCR to reprocess the reads, holding one entry per CDR3 protein. The sample lists fewer than 950,000 distinct CDR3 sequences; about 31% were seen once. These receptors' antigens are unknown. The material was cultured CD8+ T cells from PBMCs, obtained from culture after CMV antigen stimulation. These TCRs come from a human donor in good health (CMV status not recorded). Some clones in this sample may be carry-over from other donors' samples.

J is TRBJ2-7 and V is TRBV6-5, with 9 nucleotides matching TRBD1. CDR1 and CDR2 (germline): MNHEY, SVGAGI. CDR3 length equals 14 residues. V shed 7 bases, J shed 3 bases, and the junction held 7 bases outside the gene matches. In nucleotides, the CDR3 is TGTGCCAGCACCCGGGGGGACAGGGTCTACGAGCAGTACGTC. Protein product: CASTRGDRVYEQYV.

On this clonotype: Just one base apart from a much larger clone, this may be a read error. J is TRBJ2-2 and V is TRBV7-2, with D unresolved. The CDR3 spans 13 residues. Looked up from germline, CDR1 is SGHTA and CDR2 is FQGNSA. The CDR3 coding sequence is TGTGTCAGCAGCGACAAGAACACCGGGGAGCTGTTTTTT. The encoded protein is CVSSDKNTGELFF. Looking up the rest from reference TRBV7-2 and TRBJ2-2 gives the full variable domain: GAGVSQSPSNKVTEKGKDVELRCDPISGHTALYWYRQSLGQGLEFLIYFQGNSAPDKSGLPSDRFSAERTGGSVSTLTIQRTQQEDSAVYLCVSSDKNTGELFFGEGSRLTVL.

The chain has TRBV6-1 and TRBJ1-1; 9 bases fit TRBD1. J lost 6 bases, V lost 5 bases, and 7 bases had no gene match. CDR3 length equals 14 residues. CDR1 is MNHNS and CDR2 is SASEGT in the germline V gene. The CDR3 reads CASSYGNRGPEAFF. For the CDR3, the DNA is TGTGCCAGCAGTTATGGAAACAGGGGGCCTGAAGCTTTCTTT.

The CDR3 sequence: CASSLLPTNYGYTF. CDR3 DNA: TGTGCCAGCAGCCTCCTCCCGACTAACTATGGCTACACCTTC. The V call is TRBV14, the J call TRBJ1-2; D is undetermined. Germline lookup yields CDR1 SGHDN and CDR2 FVKESK. The V end was cut by 4 bases, the J end by 0 bases, with 9 bases between. The CDR3 loop spans 14 amino acids. The full variable domain, completed using reference TRBV14 and TRBJ1-2, is EAGVTQFPSHSVIEKGQTVTLRCDPISGHDNLYWYRRVMGKEIKFLLHFVKESKQDESGMPNNRFLAERTGGTYSTLKVQPAELEDSGVYFCASSLLPTNYGYTFGSGTRLTVV.

This chain uses TRBV5-1 with TRBJ2-1, with 8 bases aligning to TRBD2. CDR3 length equals 12 residues. V shed 7 bases, J shed 8 bases, and the junction held 5 bases outside the gene matches. Per the germline V gene, CDR1 is SGHRS and CDR2 is YFSETQ. As DNA, the CDR3 is TGCGCCAGCCGCCTTAGCGGGGATGAGCAGTTCTTC. Encoded protein: CASRLSGDEQFF. Variable domain in full (rest from reference TRBV5-1 and TRBJ2-1): KAGVTQTPRYLIKTRGQQVTLSCSPISGHRSVSWYQQTPGQGLQFLFEYFSETQRNKGNFPGRFSGRQFSNSRSEMNVSTLELGDSALYLCASRLSGDEQFFGPGTRLTVL.

This clonotype has more than one count but fewer than ten. V usage is TRBV4-1 and J usage is TRBJ2-7; TRBD1 matches at 7 bases. The V gene end was trimmed by 6 bases and the J gene end by 7 bases; junction bases not matched to a gene: 15. Germline lookup yields CDR1 MGHRA and CDR2 YSYEKL. The length of the CDR3 is 15 residues. The CDR3 here is CASSPRGLGTREQYF. For the CDR3, the DNA is TGCGCCAGCAGTCCTAGGGGGCTGGGTACGAGGGAGCAGTACTTC.

The V and J genes are TRBV7-9 and TRBJ2-1; D call uncertain. The V end was cut by 6 bases, the J end by 3 bases, with 15 bases between. Germline-derived CDR1 and CDR2 are SEHNR and FQNEAQ (reference sequence). The CDR3 extends over 15 amino acids. The CDR3 protein is CASRQKNSRYNEQFF. CDR3 in DNA: TGTGCCAGCAGACAAAAAAATAGTCGCTACAATGAGCAGTTCTTC.

This clonotype has only a few counts. The chain has TRBV7-8 and TRBJ2-1, with TRBD2 matching over 11 bases. Losses at the gene ends were 4 bases for V and 6 bases for J; bases not matched to a gene: 5. CDR1 and CDR2 from the germline V gene are SGHVS and FQNEAQ. The CDR3 extends over 15 amino acids. CDR3 loop: CASSSSGGTRNEQFF. CDR3 bases: TGTGCCAGCAGCTCTAGCGGGGGGACCCGCAATGAGCAGTTCTTC. The whole variable domain, remainder taken from reference TRBV7-8 and TRBJ2-1, is GAGVSQSPRYKVAKRGQDVALRCDPISGHVSLFWYQQALGQGPEFLTYFQNEAQLDKSGLPSDRFFAERPEGSVSTLKIQRTQQEDSAVYLCASSSSGGTRNEQFFGPGTRLTVL.

The gene calls are TRBV2 and TRBJ2-7; D possibly corresponds to TRBD2 (5 bases). The germline V and J ends were trimmed by 3 bases and 5 bases, with 8 bases remaining between them. The CDR3 has 12 amino acids. Germline lookup yields CDR1 SNHLY and CDR2 FYNNEI. The DNA of the CDR3 is TGTGCCAGCAGTGAGGGCGGGCACGAGCAGTACTTC. This encodes CASSEGGHEQYF. The entire variable domain, with the rest obtained from reference TRBV2 and TRBJ2-7, is as follows: EPEVTQTPSHQVTQMGQEVILRCVPISNHLYFYWYRQILGQKVEFLVSFYNNEISEKSEIFDDQFSVERPDGSNFTLKIRSTKLEDSAMYFCASSEGGHEQYFGPGTRLTVT.

The genes are TRBV27 and TRBJ2-3; tentatively, D is TRBD2 (6 bases). The germline V gene has CDR1 MNHEY and CDR2 SMNVEV (reference sequence). The CDR3 runs 14 residues. In DNA form, the CDR3 reads TGTGTCACCCTGGGAGCGGGTCCGACAGATACGCAGTATTTT. It yields the protein CVTLGAGPTDTQYF.

In its sample, this clonotype was seen a few times. The rearrangement uses TRBV6-6 and TRBJ2-1; 8 nucleotides align to TRBD1. Germline loops: CDR1 MNHNY, CDR2 SVGAGI (reference sequence). This CDR3 has 16 residues. The ends lost 6 bases at V and 6 bases at J; junction bases unmatched: 13. In DNA, the CDR3 is TGTGCCAGCAGGGACAGGGTAATTCTAGTCGGCAATGAGCAGTTCTTC. Residues: CASRDRVILVGNEQFF.

This clonotype has just a few counts. V gene TRBV5-4 combines with J gene TRBJ1-1; D is perhaps TRBD1 (6 bases). V lost 1 base and J lost 3, with 19 bases in between. This CDR3 has 17 amino acids. Germline values: CDR1 SGHNT, CDR2 YYREEE (reference sequence). The CDR3 sequence: CASSLMPEEGGDTEAFF. The CDR3 DNA follows: TGTGCCAGCAGCTTGATGCCGGAGGAGGGGGGAGACACTGAAGCTTTCTTT.

V is TRBV5-3 and J is TRBJ1-1; 7 nucleotides line up with TRBD1. TRBV5-3 is annotated as an ORF whose role is uncertain. The CDR3 is 13 amino acids. V gave up 8 bases and J gave up 6 bases; unmatched junction bases: 10. CDR3 region: CASSRTGVSEAFF. For the CDR3, the DNA is TGTGCCAGCAGTCGTACAGGGGTGTCTGAAGCTTTCTTT.

This clonotype occurred many times. This chain uses TRBV4-1 with TRBJ1-1; D is undetermined. The CDR3 runs 14 residues. Germline V gene lookup returns CDR1 MGHRA and CDR2 YSYEKL. V lost 2 bases and J lost 0, with 7 bases in between. CDR3 region: CASSQTALNTEAFF. The DNA for the CDR3 is TGCGCCAGCAGCCAAACGGCTTTGAACACTGAAGCTTTCTTT.

This clonotype appeared a few times. V is TRBV6-1 and J is TRBJ1-5, with a weak D call TRBD1 (5 bases). From germline, CDR1 is MNHNS and CDR2 SASEGT. Trimming left V 3 bases short and J 5 bases short, with 20 bases between. This CDR3 spans 17 amino acids. The CDR3 DNA follows: TGTGCCAGCAGTGATCCCCTAGGGACCCCCGGTGATCAGCCCCAGCATTTT. Amino acid sequence: CASSDPLGTPGDQPQHF.

This chain links TRBV20-1 with TRBJ2-6; tentatively, D is TRBD1 (5 bases). Germline V CDR1 and CDR2: DFQATT, SNEGSKA (reference sequence). The CDR3 spans 15 residues. Trimming shortened V by 7 bases and J by 0 bases, and 13 bases separated the two germline ends. The CDR3 nucleotides read TGCAGTGTAGGGGTGATTTACTCTGGGGCCAACGTCCTGACTTTC. It yields the protein CSVGVIYSGANVLTF.

This clonotype was recorded a few times. V and J are TRBV19 and TRBJ1-3; tentatively, D is TRBD1 (6 bases). The germline V and J ends were trimmed by 8 bases and 0 bases, with 11 bases remaining between them. The CDR3 is 14 residues long. Germline CDR1 is LNHDA and CDR2 is SQIVND (reference sequence). CDR3 in DNA: TGTGCCAGTTCAGGGGTGTCCTCTGGAAACACCATATATTTT. This gives the protein CASSGVSSGNTIYF.

This chain connects TRBV24-1 to TRBJ1-2, with D uncertain. CDR3 length equals 14 residues. Germline V lookup: CDR1 KGHDR, CDR2 SFDVKD. The V and J ends lost 2 bases and 6 bases respectively, with 12 bases between them. CDR3 sequence (DNA): TGTGCCACCAGTGATTCGTCGAGCGGCGATGGCTACACCTTC. This gives the protein CATSDSSSGDGYTF.

The table lists this clonotype with a few counts. This chain links TRBV4-2 with TRBJ2-2, with D maybe TRBD1 (5 bases). V dropped 4 bases and J dropped 6 bases, with 15 bases sitting between them. CDR1 is LGHNA and CDR2 is YNFKEQ in the germline V gene. The CDR3 spans 15 residues. CDR3 protein: CASSPGLSQAGELFF. CDR3 sequence (DNA): TGTGCCAGCAGCCCAGGGTTGTCGCAGGCCGGGGAGCTGTTTTTT.

The chain carries TRBV4-1 and TRBJ2-1; 11 bases match TRBD2. This CDR3 comprises 18 residues. Germline assignment: CDR1 MGHRA and CDR2 YSYEKL. With 8 bases clipped from V and 4 bases from J, the junction kept 16 bases outside the gene matches. CDR3 coding DNA: TGCGCCAGCTCCGGGACCCTTCCTAGCGGGGGGTTTTACAATGAGCAGTTCTTC. The encoded protein is CASSGTLPSGGFYNEQFF.

This chain uses TRBV2 with TRBJ1-4; D perhaps matches TRBD1 (6 bases). CDR3 length: 17 residues. CDR1 SNHLY and CDR2 FYNNEI come from the germline V gene. Between the trimmed V and J ends, which lost 3 bases and 4 bases, there was a span of 18 bases. The CDR3 DNA sequence: TGTGCCAGCAGTGAGAAGGCTCAGGGACACTTTAATGAAAAACTGTTTTTT. Its translation is CASSEKAQGHFNEKLFF.